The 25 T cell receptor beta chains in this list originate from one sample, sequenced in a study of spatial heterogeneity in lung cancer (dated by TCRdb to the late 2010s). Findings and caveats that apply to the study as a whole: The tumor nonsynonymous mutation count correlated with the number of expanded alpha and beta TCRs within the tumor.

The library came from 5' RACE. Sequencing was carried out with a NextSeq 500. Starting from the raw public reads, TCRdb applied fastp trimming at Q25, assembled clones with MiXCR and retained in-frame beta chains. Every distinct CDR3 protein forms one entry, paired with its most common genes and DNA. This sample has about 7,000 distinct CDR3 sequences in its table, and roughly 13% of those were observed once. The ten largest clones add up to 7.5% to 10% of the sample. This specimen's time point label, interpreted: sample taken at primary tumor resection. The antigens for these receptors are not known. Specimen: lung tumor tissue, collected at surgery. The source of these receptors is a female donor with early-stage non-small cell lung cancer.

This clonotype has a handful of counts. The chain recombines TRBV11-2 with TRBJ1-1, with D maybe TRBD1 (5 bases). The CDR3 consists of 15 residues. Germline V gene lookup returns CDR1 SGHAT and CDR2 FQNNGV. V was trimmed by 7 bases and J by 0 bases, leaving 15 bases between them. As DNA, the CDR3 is TGTGCCAGCACCAGTAGTACAGGCCTGAACACTGAAGCTTTCTTT. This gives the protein CASTSSTGLNTEAFF. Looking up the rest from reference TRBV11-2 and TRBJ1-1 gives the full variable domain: EAGVAQSPRYKIIEKRQSVAFWCNPISGHATLYWYQQILGQGPKLLIQFQNNGVVDDSQLPKDRFSAERLKGVDSTLKIQPAKLEDSAVYLCASTSSTGLNTEAFFGQGTRLTVV.

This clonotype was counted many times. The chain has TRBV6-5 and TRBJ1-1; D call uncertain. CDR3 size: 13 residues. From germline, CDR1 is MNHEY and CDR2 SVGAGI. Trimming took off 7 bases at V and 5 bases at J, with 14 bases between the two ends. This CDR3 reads CASITDLGTEAFF. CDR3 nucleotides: TGTGCCAGCATCACAGATCTTGGGACTGAAGCTTTCTTT.

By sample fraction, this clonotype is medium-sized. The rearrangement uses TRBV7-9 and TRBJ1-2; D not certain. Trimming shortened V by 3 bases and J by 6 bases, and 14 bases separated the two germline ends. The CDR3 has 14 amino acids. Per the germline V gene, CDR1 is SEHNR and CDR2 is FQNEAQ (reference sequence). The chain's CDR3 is CASSLQWDGDGYTF. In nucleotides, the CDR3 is TGTGCCAGCAGCTTGCAGTGGGATGGGGATGGCTACACCTTC.

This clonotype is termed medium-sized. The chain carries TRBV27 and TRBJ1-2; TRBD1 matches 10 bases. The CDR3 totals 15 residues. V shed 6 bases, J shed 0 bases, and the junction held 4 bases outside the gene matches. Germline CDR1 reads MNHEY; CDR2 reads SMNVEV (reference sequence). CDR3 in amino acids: CASRRGQGANYGYTF. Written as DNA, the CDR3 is TGTGCCAGCAGACGCGGACAGGGGGCTAACTATGGCTACACCTTC.

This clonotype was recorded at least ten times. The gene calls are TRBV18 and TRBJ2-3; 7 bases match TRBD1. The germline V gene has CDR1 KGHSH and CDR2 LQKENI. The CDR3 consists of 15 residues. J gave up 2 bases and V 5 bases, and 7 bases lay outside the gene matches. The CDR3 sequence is CASSSSGTVTDTQYF. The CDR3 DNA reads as TGTGCCAGCTCATCTTCCGGGACAGTCACAGATACGCAGTATTTT.

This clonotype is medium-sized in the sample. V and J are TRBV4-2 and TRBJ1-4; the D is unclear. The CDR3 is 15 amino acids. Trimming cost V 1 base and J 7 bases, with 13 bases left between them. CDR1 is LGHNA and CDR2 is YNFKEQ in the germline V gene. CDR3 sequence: CASSQVPPPGEKLFF. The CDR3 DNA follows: TGTGCCAGCAGCCAAGTGCCCCCGCCAGGTGAAAAACTGTTTTTT.

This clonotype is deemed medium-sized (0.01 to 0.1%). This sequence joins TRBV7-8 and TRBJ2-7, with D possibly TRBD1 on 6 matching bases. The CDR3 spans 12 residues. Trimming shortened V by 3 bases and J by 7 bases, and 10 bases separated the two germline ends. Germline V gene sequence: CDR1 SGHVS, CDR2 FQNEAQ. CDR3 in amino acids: CASSFRGGEQYF. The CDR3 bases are TGTGCCAGCAGCTTCAGGGGTGGAGAGCAGTACTTC.

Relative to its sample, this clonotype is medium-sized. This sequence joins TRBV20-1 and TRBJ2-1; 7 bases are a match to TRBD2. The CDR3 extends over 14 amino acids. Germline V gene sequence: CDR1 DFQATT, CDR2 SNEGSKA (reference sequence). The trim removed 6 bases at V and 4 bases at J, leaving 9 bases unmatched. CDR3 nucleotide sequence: TGCAGTGCGCCTGTGGCGGGGGTGTACAATGAGCAGTTCTTC. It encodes CSAPVAGVYNEQFF.

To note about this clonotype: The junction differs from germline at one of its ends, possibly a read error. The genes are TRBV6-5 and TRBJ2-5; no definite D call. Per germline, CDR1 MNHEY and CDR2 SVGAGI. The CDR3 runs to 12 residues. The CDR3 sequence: CTSSYSRETQYF. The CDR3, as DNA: TGTACCAGCAGTTACTCGAGAGAGACCCAGTACTTC.

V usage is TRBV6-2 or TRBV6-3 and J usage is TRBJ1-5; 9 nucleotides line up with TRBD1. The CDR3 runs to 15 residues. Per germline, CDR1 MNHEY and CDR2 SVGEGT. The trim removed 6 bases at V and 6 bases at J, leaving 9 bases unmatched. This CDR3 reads CASRTGQGPLQPQHF. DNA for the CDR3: TGTGCCAGCAGGACCGGACAGGGGCCCCTTCAGCCCCAGCATTTT.

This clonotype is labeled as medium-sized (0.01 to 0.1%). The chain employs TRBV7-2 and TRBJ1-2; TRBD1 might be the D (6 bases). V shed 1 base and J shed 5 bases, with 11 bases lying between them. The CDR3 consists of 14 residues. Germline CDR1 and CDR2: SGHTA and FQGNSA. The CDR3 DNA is TGTGCCAGCAGCTTAGGGTGGCAGGGGTATGGCTACACCTTC. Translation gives CASSLGWQGYGYTF.

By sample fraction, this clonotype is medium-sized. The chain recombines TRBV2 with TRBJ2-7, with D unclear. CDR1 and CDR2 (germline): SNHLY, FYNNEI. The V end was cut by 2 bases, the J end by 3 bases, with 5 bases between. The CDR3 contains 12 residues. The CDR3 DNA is TGTGCCAGCAGTGAACAGGTCTACGAGCAGTACTTC. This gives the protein CASSEQVYEQYF.

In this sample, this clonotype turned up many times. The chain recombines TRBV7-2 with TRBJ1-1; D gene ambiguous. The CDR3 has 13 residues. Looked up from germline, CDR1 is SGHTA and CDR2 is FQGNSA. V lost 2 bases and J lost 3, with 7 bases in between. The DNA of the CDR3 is TGTGCCAGCAGCTTATTCCTCCACACTGAAGCTTTCTTT. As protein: CASSLFLHTEAFF. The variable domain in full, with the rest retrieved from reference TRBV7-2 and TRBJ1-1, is GAGVSQSPSNKVTEKGKDVELRCDPISGHTALYWYRQSLGQGLEFLIYFQGNSAPDKSGLPSDRFSAERTGGSVSTLTIQRTQQEDSAVYLCASSLFLHTEAFFGQGTRLTVV.

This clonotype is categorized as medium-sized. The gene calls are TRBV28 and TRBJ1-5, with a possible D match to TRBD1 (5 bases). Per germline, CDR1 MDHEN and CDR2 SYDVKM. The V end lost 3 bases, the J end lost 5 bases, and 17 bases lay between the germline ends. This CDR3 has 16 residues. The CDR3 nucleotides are TGTGCCAGCAGTTTTTCCGGGGCCGGAATCTATCAGCCCCAGCATTTT. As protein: CASSFSGAGIYQPQHF.

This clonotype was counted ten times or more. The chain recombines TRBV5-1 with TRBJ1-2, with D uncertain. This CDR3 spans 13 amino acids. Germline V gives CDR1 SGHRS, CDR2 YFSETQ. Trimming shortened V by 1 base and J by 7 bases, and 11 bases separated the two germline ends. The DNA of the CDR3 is TGCGCCAGCAGCTTGACAGACCAGGCTGGCTACACCTTC. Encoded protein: CASSLTDQAGYTF.

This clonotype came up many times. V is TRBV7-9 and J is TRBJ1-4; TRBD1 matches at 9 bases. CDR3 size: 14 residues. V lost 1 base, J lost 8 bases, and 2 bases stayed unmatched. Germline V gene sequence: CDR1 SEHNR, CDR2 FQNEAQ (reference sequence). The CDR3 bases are TGTGCCAGCAGCTTAGTGGGGACAGGGGAAAAACTGTTTTTT. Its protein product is CASSLVGTGEKLFF.

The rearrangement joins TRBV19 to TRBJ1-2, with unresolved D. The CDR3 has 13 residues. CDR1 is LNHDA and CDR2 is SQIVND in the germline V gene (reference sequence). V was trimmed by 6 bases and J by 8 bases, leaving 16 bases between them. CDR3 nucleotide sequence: TGTGCCAGTAGCCAGGACCCAAGAGGGGGCTACACCTTC. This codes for CASSQDPRGGYTF.

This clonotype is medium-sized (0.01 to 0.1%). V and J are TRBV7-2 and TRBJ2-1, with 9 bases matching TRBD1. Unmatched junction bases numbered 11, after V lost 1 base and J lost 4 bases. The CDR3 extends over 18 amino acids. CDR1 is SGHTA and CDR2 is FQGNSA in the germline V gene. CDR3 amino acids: CASSLGPGQGTLYNEQFF. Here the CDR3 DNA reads TGTGCCAGCAGCTTAGGCCCTGGACAGGGGACCCTTTACAATGAGCAGTTCTTC.

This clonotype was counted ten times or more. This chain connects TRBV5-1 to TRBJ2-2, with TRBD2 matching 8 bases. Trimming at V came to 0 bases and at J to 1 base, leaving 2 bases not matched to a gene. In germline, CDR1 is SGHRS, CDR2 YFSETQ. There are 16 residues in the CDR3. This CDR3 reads CASSLGSGVNTGELFF. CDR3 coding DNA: TGCGCCAGCAGCTTGGGTAGCGGGGTGAACACCGGGGAGCTGTTTTTT.

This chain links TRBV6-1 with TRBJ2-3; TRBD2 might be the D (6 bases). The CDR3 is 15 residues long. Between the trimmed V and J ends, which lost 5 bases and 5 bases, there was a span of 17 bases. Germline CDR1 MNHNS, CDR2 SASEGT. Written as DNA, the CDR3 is TGTGCCAGCAGTCCCGGGGGAGTGATGTTAGATACGCAGTATTTT. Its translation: CASSPGGVMLDTQYF.

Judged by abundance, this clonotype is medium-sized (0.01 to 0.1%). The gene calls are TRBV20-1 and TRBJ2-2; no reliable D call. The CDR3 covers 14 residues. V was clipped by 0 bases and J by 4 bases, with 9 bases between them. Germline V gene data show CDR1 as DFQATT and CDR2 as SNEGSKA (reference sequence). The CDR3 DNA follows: TGCAGTGCTAGAGATATTCAGACCACCGGGGAGCTGTTTTTT. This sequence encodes CSARDIQTTGELFF.

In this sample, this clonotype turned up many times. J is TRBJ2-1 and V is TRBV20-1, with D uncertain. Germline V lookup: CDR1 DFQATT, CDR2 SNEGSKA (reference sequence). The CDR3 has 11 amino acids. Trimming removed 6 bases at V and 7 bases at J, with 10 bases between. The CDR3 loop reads CSAPSRNEQFF. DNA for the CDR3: TGCAGTGCCCCATCGAGGAATGAGCAGTTCTTC.

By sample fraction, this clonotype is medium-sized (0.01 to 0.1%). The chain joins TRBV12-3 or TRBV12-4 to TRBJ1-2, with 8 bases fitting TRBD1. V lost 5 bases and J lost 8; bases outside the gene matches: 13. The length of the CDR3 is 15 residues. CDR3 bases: TGTGCCAGCAGTATCCGGACAGGGAGGGGTGAGGGCTACACCTTC. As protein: CASSIRTGRGEGYTF.

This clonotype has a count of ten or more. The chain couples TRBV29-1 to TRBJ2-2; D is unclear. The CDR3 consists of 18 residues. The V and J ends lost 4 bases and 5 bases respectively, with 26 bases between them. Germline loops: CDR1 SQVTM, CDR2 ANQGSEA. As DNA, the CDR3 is TGCAGCGTTGGTAGACGGTCGTTAGGGTCGATATATACCGGGGAGCTGTTTTTT. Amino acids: CSVGRRSLGSIYTGELFF.

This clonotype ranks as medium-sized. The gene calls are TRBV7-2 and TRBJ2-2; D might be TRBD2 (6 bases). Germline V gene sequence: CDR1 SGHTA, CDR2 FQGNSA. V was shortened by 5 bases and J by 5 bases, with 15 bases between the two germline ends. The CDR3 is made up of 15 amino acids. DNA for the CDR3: TGTGCCAGCAGCCCTCAAGGGGCGGGGACCGGGGAGCTGTTTTTT. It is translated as CASSPQGAGTGELFF.